The 17 T cell receptor beta chains below were found in one sample sequenced in a study of cytomegalovirus exposure and HLA in healthy donors. The primer mix had 60 Vbeta and 13 Jbeta primers. Measured with immunoSEQ multiplex PCR; TCRdb has only the in-frame clones, and not every one. The sample gives 150,000 to 200,000 clones, over 60% of which show up once; 1.1% is in the top ten. The sample was PBMCs. The source is a woman between 40 and 50 years old in good health and CMV-seronegative.

The table lists this clone with a few counts. The chain combines TRBV4-3 with TRBJ1-1; no clear D gene. CDR1 and CDR2 (germline): LGHNA, YSLEER. Trimming took off 0 bases at V and 1 base at J, with 12 bases between the two ends. The CDR3 runs 16 residues. DNA of the CDR3: TGCGCCAGCAGCCAAGATCTGTGGAGAGAGAACACTGAAGCTTTCTTT. Its translation is CASSQDLWRENTEAFF.

The chain has TRBV7-3 and TRBJ2-1; TRBD2 matches 7 bases. The CDR3 is 16 amino acids. J lost 2 bases, V lost 4 bases, and 8 bases had no gene match. Germline V gene sequence: CDR1 SGHTA, CDR2 FQGTGA. The CDR3 DNA sequence: TGTGCCAGCAGCTGGGCCGGGACTATGACCTACAATGAGCAGTTCTTC. Its protein product is CASSWAGTMTYNEQFF.

The chain employs TRBV5-1 and TRBJ1-5, with TRBD1 as a possible D gene (6 bases). Germline loops: CDR1 SGHRS, CDR2 YFSETQ. V gave up 3 bases and J gave up 7 bases, with 11 bases separating them. The CDR3 extends over 13 amino acids. The CDR3 DNA reads as TGCGCCAGCAGCTCAGGGGCAGGCCAGCCCCAGCATTTT. Protein product: CASSSGAGQPQHF.

The chain employs TRBV29-1 and TRBJ2-5, with TRBD1 matching over 12 bases. The trim removed 8 bases at V and 3 bases at J, leaving 4 bases unmatched. CDR3 size: 13 residues. The germline CDR1 and CDR2 sequences are SQVTM and ANQGSEA. This CDR3 reads CSIGTGGEETQYF. The CDR3 DNA reads as TGCAGCATAGGGACAGGGGGCGAAGAGACCCAGTACTTC.

The count of this clone is one. This sequence joins TRBV14 and TRBJ1-3; tentatively, D is TRBD1 (5 bases). Trimming took 6 bases from V and 0 from J, leaving 12 bases between them. Germline loops: CDR1 SGHDN, CDR2 FVKESK. The CDR3 consists of 15 residues. The CDR3 sequence is CASRSREGSGNTIYF. DNA of the CDR3: TGTGCCAGCAGGTCCAGGGAGGGCTCTGGAAACACCATATATTTT.

V and J are TRBV5-4 and TRBJ2-7; 7 nucleotides align to TRBD1. V dropped 4 bases and J dropped 1; count of bases not matched to a gene: 2. CDR1 and CDR2 (germline): SGHNT, YYREEE (reference sequence). The CDR3 is 13 amino acids. This CDR3 is CASSLDRSYEQYV. CDR3 coding DNA: TGTGCCAGCAGCCTGGACAGGTCCTACGAGCAGTACGTC.

This clone was seen a few times. V is TRBV5-5 and J is TRBJ1-3, with a weak D call TRBD1 (6 bases). Germline V gene sequence: CDR1 SGHKS, CDR2 YYEKEE (reference sequence). The CDR3 length is 15 residues. Between the trimmed V and J ends, which lost 1 base and 4 bases, there was a span of 12 bases. CDR3 DNA: TGTGCCAGCAGCTTGTCAGGGGTCGGCGGAAACACCATATATTTT. It is translated as CASSLSGVGGNTIYF.

This clone occurred a few times. A read error may produce the germline difference seen at one junction end. The rearrangement uses TRBV7-9 and TRBJ1-2, with a tentative D call TRBD1 (6 bases). From germline, CDR1 is SEHNR and CDR2 FQNEAQ (reference sequence). This CDR3 has 16 residues. As DNA, the CDR3 is TGTTCCAGCAGCCTATCTAAAGGGGCCAGGGGATATGGCTACACCTTC. This sequence encodes CSSSLSKGARGYGYTF.

This clone was seen more than once but under ten times. The chain carries TRBV4-3 and TRBJ1-1; D gene unclear. V shed 0 bases and J shed 6 bases, with 11 bases lying between them. From germline, CDR1 is LGHNA and CDR2 YSLEER. There are 14 residues in the CDR3. The CDR3 DNA reads TGCGCCAGCAGCCAAGATGGCGGGTGGTCTGAAGCTTTCTTT. This sequence encodes CASSQDGGWSEAFF.

The V call is TRBV6-1, the J call TRBJ2-7; 7 positions agree with TRBD1. The CDR3 contains 13 residues. Germline V gives CDR1 MNHNS, CDR2 SASEGT. V shed 6 bases, J shed 2 bases, and the junction held 4 bases outside the gene matches. CDR3 DNA: TGTGCCAGCAGACAGGGGTCCCCCTACGAGCAGTACGTC. Its protein product is CASRQGSPYEQYV.

V and J are TRBV5-1 and TRBJ1-1; D not certain. The CDR3 has 14 residues. Per germline, CDR1 SGHRS and CDR2 YFSETQ. V dropped 0 bases and J dropped 2 bases, with 8 bases sitting between them. The CDR3 DNA sequence: TGCGCCAGCAGCTTGGACGGGGATAACACTGAAGCTTTCTTT. Translation gives CASSLDGDNTEAFF.

The chain has TRBV15 and TRBJ2-7, with 7 bases lining up with TRBD1. The junction had 5 bases not matched to a gene; V was cut back by 4 bases and J by 2 bases. Germline CDR1 LNHNV, CDR2 YYDKDF (reference sequence). CDR3 length equals 14 residues. The CDR3 nucleotides are TGTGCCACCAGCACCAAGGGACAGCCCTACGAGCAGTACGTC. It is translated as CATSTKGQPYEQYV.

V usage is TRBV6-4 and J usage is TRBJ2-7; 7 nucleotides match TRBD2. Trimming removed 8 bases from V and 1 base from J; junction bases left unmatched: 5. The CDR3 is 13 amino acids. Germline V lookup: CDR1 MRHNA, CDR2 SNTAGT. CDR3 protein: CASLRGSSYEQYV. For the CDR3, the DNA is TGTGCCAGCCTCCGCGGGAGTTCCTACGAGCAGTACGTC.

In this sample, this clone turned up a few times. V gene TRBV29-1 combines with J gene TRBJ2-7; D not certain. From germline, CDR1 is SQVTM and CDR2 ANQGSEA. The CDR3 has 15 residues. V lost 0 bases to trimming and J lost 0 bases, with 12 bases between them. The CDR3 sequence is CSVEDRKRGSYEQYF. Here the CDR3 DNA reads TGCAGCGTTGAAGACAGAAAGCGAGGCTCCTACGAGCAGTACTTC.

The V call is TRBV6-5, the J call TRBJ1-2, with D possibly TRBD1 on 5 matching bases. The CDR3 loop spans 14 amino acids. Germline V gives CDR1 MNHEY, CDR2 SVGAGI. The V end was cut by 5 bases, the J end by 8 bases, with 18 bases between. CDR3 DNA sequence: TGTGCCAGCAGTGAAGGCCCCGGGACTTGGGGCTACACCTTC. Its translation: CASSEGPGTWGYTF.

This chain joins TRBV5-1 and TRBJ2-1, with TRBD1 matching 10 bases. Germline trimming cut 2 bases from V and 5 bases from J; bases unmatched to any gene: 13. The CDR3 spans 18 residues. Germline V gives CDR1 SGHRS, CDR2 YFSETQ. The CDR3 DNA reads TGCGCCAGCAGCTTAAACTTAGGACAGGGGGAGAAGAACAATGAGCAGTTCTTC. This gives the protein CASSLNLGQGEKNNEQFF.

The chain has TRBV7-2 and TRBJ1-2; 11 positions agree with TRBD1. Germline V CDR1 and CDR2: SGHTA, FQGNSA. Trimming at V came to 5 bases and at J to 6 bases, leaving 11 bases not matched to a gene. There are 16 residues in the CDR3. This CDR3 is CASSPEDRGRLNGYTF. CDR3 sequence (DNA): TGTGCCAGCAGCCCAGAGGACAGGGGGCGGTTAAATGGCTACACCTTC.